There are a few counts of the clone carrying this TCR beta chain. The antigen is undetermined. The sample comes from a study of response to subunit inactivated influenza vaccine. General study results and limits: T cells newly recruited by each seasonal influenza vaccination are few, the authors suggested.

TCRdb redid the calling of the RT-PCR reads with MiXCR, one entry per CDR3 protein. Among 430,000 or so distinct CDR3 sequences listed, approximately 11% were seen once. The length of the CDR3 is 11 residues. Germline V gene lookup returns CDR1 SEHNR and CDR2 FQNEAQ (reference sequence). Germline trimming cut 3 bases from V and 14 bases from J; bases unmatched to any gene: 6. The TCR sequence derives from a man in his fifties or sixties who received an inactivated influenza vaccine. The chain has TRBV7-9 and TRBJ1-2, with 7 nucleotides matching TRBD1. The specimen was PBMCs from blood, collected roughly 46 days after vaccination. CDR3 amino acids: CASSLDRFWTF. In DNA, the CDR3 is TGTGCCAGCAGCTTGGACAGGTTTTGGACCTTC.